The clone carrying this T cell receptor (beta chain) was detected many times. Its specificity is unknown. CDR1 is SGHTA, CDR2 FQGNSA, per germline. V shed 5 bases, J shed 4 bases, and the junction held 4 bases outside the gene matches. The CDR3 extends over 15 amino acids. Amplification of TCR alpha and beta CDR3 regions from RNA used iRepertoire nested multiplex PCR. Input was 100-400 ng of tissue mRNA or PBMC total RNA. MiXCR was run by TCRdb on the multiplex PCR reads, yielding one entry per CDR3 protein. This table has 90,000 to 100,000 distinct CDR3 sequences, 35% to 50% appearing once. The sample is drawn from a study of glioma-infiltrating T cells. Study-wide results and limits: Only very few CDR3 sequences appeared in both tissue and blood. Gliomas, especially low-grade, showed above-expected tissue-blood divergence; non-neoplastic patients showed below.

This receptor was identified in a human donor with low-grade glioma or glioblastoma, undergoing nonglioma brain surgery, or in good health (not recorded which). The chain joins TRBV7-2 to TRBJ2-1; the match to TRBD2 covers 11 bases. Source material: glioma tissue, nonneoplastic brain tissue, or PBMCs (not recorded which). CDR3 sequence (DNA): TGTGCCAGCAGCACTACTAGCGGGGGATACAATGAGCAGTTCTTC. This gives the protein CASSTTSGGYNEQFF.